These 13 T cell receptor beta chains were sequenced from one sample in a study of blood T cell repertoires in COVID-19. Produced via immunoSEQ multiplex PCR; TCRdb's table is partial and in-frame only. The sample consists of 260,000 or so clones, 85% of them appearing once. Sequenced: PBMCs or T cells enriched from blood (not recorded which). These receptors all stem from a woman in her fifties or sixties who had recovered from COVID-19.

The V gene is TRBV23-1, the J gene TRBJ2-2, with a weak D call TRBD1 (6 bases). TRBV23-1 is annotated as an ORF whose role is uncertain. The CDR3 runs to 17 residues. V lost 5 bases to trimming and J lost 2 bases, with 18 bases between them. CDR3 in DNA: TGCGCCAGCAGTGAAGTCAGGGGTCGGAGTAACACCGGGGAGCTGTTTTTT. Amino acid sequence: CASSEVRGRSNTGELFF.

This sequence joins TRBV19 and TRBJ1-2; D is unresolved. Between the trimmed V and J ends, which lost 0 bases and 4 bases, there was a span of 9 bases. CDR3 length: 14 amino acids. The germline V gene has CDR1 LNHDA and CDR2 SQIVND (reference sequence). The DNA for the CDR3 is TGTGCCAGTAGTATAGATCTATGGTCCTATGGCTACACCTTC. It yields the protein CASSIDLWSYGYTF.

This chain uses TRBV5-5 with TRBJ2-2; no reliable D call. The length of the CDR3 is 12 residues. CDR1 SGHKS and CDR2 YYEKEE come from the germline V gene (reference sequence). V was shortened by 0 bases and J by 7 bases, with 4 bases between the two germline ends. The chain's CDR3 is CASSLVIGELFF. In DNA form, the CDR3 reads TGTGCCAGCAGCTTGGTAATCGGGGAGCTGTTTTTT.

This chain uses TRBV2 with TRBJ2-5; D gene ambiguous. V dropped 6 bases and J dropped 2 bases, with 7 bases sitting between them. This CDR3 contains 12 residues. Germline V gives CDR1 SNHLY, CDR2 FYNNEI. CDR3 bases: TGTGCCAGCAGAGCATTACAAGAGACCCAGTACTTC. Translating it yields CASRALQETQYF.

The J gene is TRBJ2-7, the V gene TRBV9, with a weak D call TRBD1 (6 bases). Looked up from germline, CDR1 is SGDLS and CDR2 is YYNGEE. Trimming shortened V by 3 bases and J by 3 bases, and 13 bases separated the two germline ends. CDR3 length equals 14 residues. The CDR3 nucleotides read TGTGCCAGCAGCGCCACGGGACAAGTCTACGAGCAGTACTTC. Amino acid sequence: CASSATGQVYEQYF. The full variable domain, with the rest looked up from reference TRBV9 and TRBJ2-7, is DSGVTQTPKHLITATGQRVTLRCSPRSGDLSVYWYQQSLDQGLQFLIQYYNGEERAKGNILERFSAQQFPDLHSELNLSSLELGDSALYFCASSATGQVYEQYFGPGTRLTVT.

This chain connects TRBV28 to TRBJ2-7, with TRBD1 matching 7 bases. The CDR3 sequence is 14 residues long. V shed 4 bases and J 6 bases; nucleotides not matched to a gene: 9. The germline V gene has CDR1 MDHEN and CDR2 SYDVKM. The DNA for the CDR3 is TGTGCCAGCAGTTGGGGTAGGGGGCTCAGCGAGCAGTACTTC. Its protein product is CASSWGRGLSEQYF.

This clone was recorded once. The chain joins TRBV19 to TRBJ1-2; D is ambiguous. The CDR3 has 15 residues. V lost 3 bases, J lost 3 bases, and 14 bases lay in between. Germline V CDR1 and CDR2: LNHDA, SQIVND (reference sequence). The CDR3 reads CASSILSAADYGYTF. The CDR3, as DNA: TGTGCCAGTAGTATTTTGTCCGCGGCGGACTATGGCTACACCTTC.

The sample holds a few counts of this clone. The sample holds other DNA sequences that translate to the same CDR3. This chain uses TRBV19 with TRBJ1-5; D might be TRBD1 (5 bases). The CDR3 length is 15 residues. Germline V CDR1 and CDR2: LNHDA, SQIVND (reference sequence). Trimming removed 1 base at V and 4 bases at J, with 11 bases between. The CDR3 nucleotides are TGTGCCAGTAGTATAGGCAGGGCAGGGAATCAGCCCCAGCATTTT. Encoded protein: CASSIGRAGNQPQHF. Full variable domain (outside the CDR3, taken from reference TRBV19 and TRBJ1-5): DGGITQSPKYLFRKEGQNVTLSCEQNLNHDAMYWYRQDPGQGLRLIYYSQIVNDFQKGDIAEGYSVSREKKESFPLTVTSAQKNPTAFYLCASSIGRAGNQPQHFGDGTRLSIL.

Concerning this clone itself: A read error may account for a junction end that differs from germline. The rearrangement uses TRBV29-1 and TRBJ1-1, with 8 bases fitting TRBD1. The CDR3 loop spans 15 amino acids. In germline, CDR1 is SQVTM, CDR2 ANQGSEA. The CDR3: CSVEGSAQGGTQAFF. CDR3 coding DNA: TGCAGCGTTGAAGGCTCGGCACAGGGGGGCACTCAAGCTTTCTTT.

CDR3 in amino acids: CASSQGFRRDEQYF. The CDR3 nucleotides are TGTGCCAGCAGCCAGGGATTTAGGAGGGACGAGCAGTACTTC. This rearrangement joins TRBV3-1 (or the pseudogene TRBV3-2) to TRBJ2-7, with a tentative D call TRBD2 (6 bases). V lost 3 bases and J 5 bases, leaving 14 bases between the germline ends. The CDR3 sequence is 14 residues long. Germline lookup yields CDR1 LGHDT and CDR2 YNNKEL (reference sequence).

This chain joins TRBV7-9 and TRBJ2-2; possibly TRBD1 for D (6 bases). In germline, CDR1 is SEHNR, CDR2 FQNEAQ (reference sequence). Between the trimmed V and J ends, which lost 0 bases and 4 bases, there was a span of 12 bases. The CDR3 runs to 16 residues. CDR3 in amino acids: CASSLAMGAGTGELFF. CDR3 sequence (DNA): TGTGCCAGCAGCTTAGCCATGGGGGCGGGCACCGGGGAGCTGTTTTTT.

The CDR3 reads CAWSVGAGYGYTF. The CDR3 DNA sequence: TGTGCCTGGAGTGTGGGGGCAGGCTATGGCTACACCTTC. V is TRBV30 and J is TRBJ1-2; weak D call: TRBD1 (6 bases). Trimming pared 0 bases from V and 4 bases from J, leaving 9 bases between. CDR3 length equals 13 residues. CDR1 and CDR2 from the germline V gene are GTSNPN and SVGIG (reference sequence).

V gene TRBV5-1 combines with J gene TRBJ2-5; D call uncertain. This CDR3 is built from 14 residues. The V end was cut by 4 bases, the J end by 4 bases, with 14 bases between. CDR1 and CDR2 (germline): SGHRS, YFSETQ. CDR3 amino acids: CASSTWSGGETQYF. CDR3 DNA sequence: TGCGCCAGCAGCACCTGGAGTGGTGGAGAGACCCAGTACTTC. Full variable domain (missing parts from reference TRBV5-1 and TRBJ2-5): KAGVTQTPRYLIKTRGQQVTLSCSPISGHRSVSWYQQTPGQGLQFLFEYFSETQRNKGNFPGRFSGRQFSNSRSEMNVSTLELGDSALYLCASSTWSGGETQYFGPGTRLLVL.